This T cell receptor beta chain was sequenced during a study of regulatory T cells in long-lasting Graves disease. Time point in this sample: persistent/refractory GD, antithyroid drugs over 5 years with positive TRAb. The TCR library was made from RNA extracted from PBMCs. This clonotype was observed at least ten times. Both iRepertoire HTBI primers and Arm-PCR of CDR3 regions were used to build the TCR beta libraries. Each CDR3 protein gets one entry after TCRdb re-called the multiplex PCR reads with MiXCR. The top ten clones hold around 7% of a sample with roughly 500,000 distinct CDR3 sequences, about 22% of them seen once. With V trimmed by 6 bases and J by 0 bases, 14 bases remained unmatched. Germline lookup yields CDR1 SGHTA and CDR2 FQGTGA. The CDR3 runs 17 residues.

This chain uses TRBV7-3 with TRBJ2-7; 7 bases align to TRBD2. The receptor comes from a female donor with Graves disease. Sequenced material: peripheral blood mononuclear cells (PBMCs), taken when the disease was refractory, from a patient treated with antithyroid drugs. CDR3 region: CASRTAGVQRSSYEQYF. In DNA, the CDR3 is TGTGCCAGCAGGACGGCGGGGGTACAAAGGAGCTCCTACGAGCAGTACTTC.